The entry below describes one T cell receptor (beta chain). The data belong to a study of blood T cell repertoires in COVID-19. Germline CDR1 reads MNHEY; CDR2 reads SVGAGI. V was pared by 8 bases and J by 0 bases, with 17 bases between. The CDR3 extends over 15 amino acids. Method: immunoSEQ multiplex PCR; TCRdb's copy keeps in-frame clones and lacks some. The sample has roughly 410,000 clones, approximately 90% seen once; the top ten hold about 1.4%. The chain uses TRBV6-5 and TRBJ2-7, with D hard to call. This receptor was obtained from a woman aged 35 to 49 with COVID-19, enrolled during active disease. Input material: peripheral blood. The CDR3 region has the DNA TGTGCCAGCGGATCTACGGGTGGAAGCTCCTACGAGCAGTACTTC. It codes for CASGSTGGSSYEQYF.